This TCR beta chain is from a study of early T cells in non-severe SARS-CoV-2 infection (dated by TCRdb to about 2021). About the study as a whole: TCR sequencing used bulk RNA from unsorted whole blood, so alpha and beta chains could not be paired.

The CDR3 covers 14 residues, taking in both the cysteine and the phenylalanine. The read is trimmed to its CDR3 DNA, 42 bases read in frame from base 1. The germline V gene specifies ENHRY as CDR1 and SYGVKD as CDR2. The trim is 4 bases for V and 3 bases for J, with a gap of 13 bases between the germline ends. This clonotype has at least ten counts. Its antigen specificity is not known. Per-base quality was not reported, and no clone a single base away is much larger than it. Library preparation was by 5' RACE. TCRdb lists the instrument as NextSeq 500. The TCR library protocol attached unique molecular identifiers to individual cDNA molecules to correct for sequencing error and PCR bias. TCR alpha and beta chains were both sequenced, and the abundances of alpha and beta sequences in each sample were closely correlated with each other. The authors' pipeline ran thus. Decombinator V4 was used to perform V gene, J gene and CDR3 annotation of TCR sequences. TCRs were defined as expanded if a significant change between any two time points was detected under a Poisson model with p below 0.0001. TCR abundances were normalised to the total number of TCRs sequenced per sample and expressed as counts per million. MAIT TCRs were defined by TRAV1-2 paired with TRAJ12, TRAJ20 or TRAJ33, and iNKT TCRs by TRAV10 paired with TRAJ18. VDJdb, accessed 1 November 2021, was searched for CMV, EBV and SARS-CoV-2 annotated TCRs, excluding TCRs annotated for multiple antigens. The raw public data were reprocessed by TCRdb itself: fastp quality trimming at Q25, MiXCR clonotype calling, in-frame beta chains only. Each CDR3 protein appears once, grouped with its most common genes and DNA. The V and J calls shown here were made by TCRdb, not taken from the authors' results. This sample lists about 35,000 distinct CDR3 sequences; about 5.3% were detected once. The ten largest clonotypes hold 6% to 6.5% of the sample.

What the study reported, not specific to this receptor: VDJdb matching was skewed toward anti-spike CD8 responses, so virus-specific expansions were likely underestimated and private and CD4 specificities were missed.

This was a case-control study nested in a cohort of healthcare workers in London, UK, who had nasopharyngeal swab PCR tests and blood samples taken every week. Healthcare workers were recruited during the week of the UK lockdown, between 23 and 31 March 2020, and followed weekly for up to about 15 weeks. Rearrangement joined TRBV10-3 to TRBJ2-7, with no D gene named confidently. The sequence derives from an adult who was a healthcare worker with PCR-confirmed SARS-CoV-2 infection or an uninfected control (not recorded which). The starting material was whole blood, obtained at baseline. The nucleotide sequence is TGTGCCATCAGTGGGGGTAGGACCGACTACGAGCAGTACTTC. This gives the protein CAISGGRTDYEQYF.